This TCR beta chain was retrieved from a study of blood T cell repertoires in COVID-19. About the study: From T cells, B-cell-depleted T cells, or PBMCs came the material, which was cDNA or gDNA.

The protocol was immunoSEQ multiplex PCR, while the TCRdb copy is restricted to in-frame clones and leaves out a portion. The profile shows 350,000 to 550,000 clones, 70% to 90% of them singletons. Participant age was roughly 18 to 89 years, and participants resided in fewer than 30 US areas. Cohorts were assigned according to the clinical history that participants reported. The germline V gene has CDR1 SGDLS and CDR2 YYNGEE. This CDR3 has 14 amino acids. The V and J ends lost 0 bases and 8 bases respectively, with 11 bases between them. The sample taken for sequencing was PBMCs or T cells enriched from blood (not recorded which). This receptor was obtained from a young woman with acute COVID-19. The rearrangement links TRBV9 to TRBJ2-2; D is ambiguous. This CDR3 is CASSVDSPWGELFF. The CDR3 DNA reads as TGTGCCAGCAGCGTAGACAGTCCTTGGGGGGAGCTGTTTTTT.